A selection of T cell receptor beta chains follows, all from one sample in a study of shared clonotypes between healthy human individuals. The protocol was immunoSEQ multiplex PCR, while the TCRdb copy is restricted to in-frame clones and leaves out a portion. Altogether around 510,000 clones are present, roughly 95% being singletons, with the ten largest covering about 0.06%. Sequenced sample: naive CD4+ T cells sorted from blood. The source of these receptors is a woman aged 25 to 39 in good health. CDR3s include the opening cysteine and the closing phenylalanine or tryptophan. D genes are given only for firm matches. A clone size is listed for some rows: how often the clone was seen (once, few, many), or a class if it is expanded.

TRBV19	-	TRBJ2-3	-	CASSDPGGISPDTQYF	TGTGCCAGTAGTGACCCTGGAGGGATCAGCCCAGATACGCAGTATTTT
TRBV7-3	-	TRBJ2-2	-	CASSSPGSGELFF	TGTGCCAGCAGCTCCCCAGGGTCCGGGGAGCTGTTTTTT
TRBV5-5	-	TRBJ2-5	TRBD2	CASSPSGSGPRAQYF	TGTGCCAGCAGCCCTAGCGGGAGCGGGCCGAGAGCCCAGTACTTC
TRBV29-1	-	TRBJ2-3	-	CSAPTAGGDTQYF	TGCAGCGCCCCCACCGCGGGCGGAGATACGCAGTATTTT
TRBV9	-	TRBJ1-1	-	CASSVGGADMNTEAFF	TGTGCCAGCAGCGTAGGGGGTGCAGACATGAACACTGAAGCTTTCTTT
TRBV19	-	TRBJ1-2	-	CASSIAPPGGDYGYTF	TGTGCCAGTAGTATTGCCCCACCCGGCGGCGACTATGGCTACACCTTC
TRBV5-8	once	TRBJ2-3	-	CASSLWPTDTQYF	TGTGCCAGCAGCTTGTGGCCCACAGATACGCAGTATTTT
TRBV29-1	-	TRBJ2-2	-	CSVGPTNTGELFF	TGCAGCGTTGGACCTACGAACACCGGGGAGCTGTTTTTT
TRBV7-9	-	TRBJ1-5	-	CASSLNSGAINQPQHF	TGTGCCAGCAGCTTGAACTCGGGGGCCATCAATCAGCCCCAGCATTTT
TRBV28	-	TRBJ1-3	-	CASTRSSGNTIYF	TGTGCCAGTACCCGGAGCTCTGGAAACACCATATATTTT
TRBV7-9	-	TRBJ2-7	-	CASSLSFSASSYEQYF	TGTGCCAGCAGCTTAAGTTTCAGCGCGAGCTCCTACGAGCAGTACTTC
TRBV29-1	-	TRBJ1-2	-	CSVVDSQRGYTF	TGCAGCGTCGTAGACAGTCAAAGGGGCTACACCTTC
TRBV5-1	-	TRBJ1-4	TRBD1	CASSKGQGAQTNEKLFF	TGCGCCAGCAGCAAGGGACAGGGGGCTCAGACTAATGAAAAACTGTTTTTT
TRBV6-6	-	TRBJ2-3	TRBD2	CASTGLATSTDTQYF	TGTGCCAGCACCGGACTAGCGACTAGCACAGATACGCAGTATTTT
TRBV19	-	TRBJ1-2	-	CASTSEGRAVYGYTF	TGTGCCAGTACCTCTGAGGGCAGGGCTGTCTATGGCTACACCTTC
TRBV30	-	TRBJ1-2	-	CAWRRYGAYGYTF	TGTGCCTGGAGACGATACGGGGCCTATGGCTACACCTTC
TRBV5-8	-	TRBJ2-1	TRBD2	CASSRRLAMNEQFF	TGTGCCAGCAGCCGGAGACTAGCAATGAATGAGCAGTTCTTC
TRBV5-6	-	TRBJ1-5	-	CASSSVQAGGDQPQHF	TGTGCCAGCAGTTCCGTTCAGGCCGGTGGTGATCAGCCCCAGCATTTT
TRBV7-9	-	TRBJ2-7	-	CASRGGNEQYF	TGTGCCAGCAGGGGTGGAAACGAGCAGTACTTC
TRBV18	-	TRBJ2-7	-	CASSPPWTDEQYF	TGTGCCAGCTCACCACCATGGACTGACGAGCAGTACTTC
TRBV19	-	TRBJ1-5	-	CASSIQPGTQHYSNQPQHF	TGTGCCAGTAGTATCCAACCCGGGACACAGCACTATAGCAATCAGCCCCAGCATTTT
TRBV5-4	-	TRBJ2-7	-	CASSLGVPSSYEQYF	TGTGCCAGCAGCTTGGGGGTCCCGAGCTCCTACGAGCAGTACTTC
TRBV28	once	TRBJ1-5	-	CASRPRLGANNQPQHF	TGTGCCAGCAGACCCCGGTTAGGGGCGAACAATCAGCCCCAGCATTTT
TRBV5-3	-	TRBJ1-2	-	CARSLLRGGDYGYTF	TGTGCCAGAAGCTTGCTCAGGGGCGGGGACTATGGCTACACCTTC
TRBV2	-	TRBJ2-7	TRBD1	CASRGTASYEQYF	TGTGCCAGCAGAGGGACAGCTTCCTACGAGCAGTACTTC
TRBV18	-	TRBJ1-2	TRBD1	CASSPGTGNGYTF	TGTGCCAGCTCACCAGGGACAGGGAATGGCTACACCTTC
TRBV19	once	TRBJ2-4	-	CATKTSAKNIQYF	TGTGCCACCAAGACTTCGGCCAAAAACATTCAGTACTTC
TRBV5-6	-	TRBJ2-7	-	CASSLGEYEQYF	TGTGCCAGCAGCTTGGGGGAATACGAGCAGTACTTC
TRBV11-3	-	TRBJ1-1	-	CASSLTGEDTEAFF	TGTGCCAGCAGCTTAACGGGAGAGGACACTGAAGCTTTCTTT